Listed here are 11 T cell receptor beta chains from one sample, sequenced in a study of T cell changes during pregnancy in multiple sclerosis. Data came from immunoSEQ multiplex PCR; TCRdb stores just in-frame clones and leaves some out. Here the sample spans more than 45,000 clones, roughly 85% being singletons. The sample in question was CD4+ T cells from peripheral blood mononuclear cells, obtained in the second trimester of pregnancy. Source of these receptors: a female donor with multiple sclerosis, enrolled in a pregnancy study.

The chain uses TRBV30 and TRBJ2-7, with D tentatively TRBD2 (5 bases). This CDR3 contains 13 residues. CDR1 and CDR2 (germline): GTSNPN, SVGIG (reference sequence). The CDR3 nucleotides are TGTGCTCTGGTACACCCAATAGCGTACGAGCAGTACTTC. Protein: CALVHPIAYEQYF.

The rearrangement joins TRBV30 to TRBJ2-7; the D gene is possibly TRBD1 (6 bases). The germline CDR1 and CDR2 sequences are GTSNPN and SVGIG (reference sequence). V lost 6 bases, J lost 4 bases, and 16 bases lay in between. This CDR3 has 13 amino acids. This CDR3 reads CACMQGQRYEQYF. Here the CDR3 DNA reads TGTGCCTGCATGCAAGGACAGCGTTACGAGCAGTACTTC.

This clone was detected only once. The V and J genes are TRBV7-9 and TRBJ1-1, with D unresolved. The CDR3 runs 15 residues. Germline CDR1 SEHNR, CDR2 FQNEAQ (reference sequence). V lost 6 bases, J lost 0 bases, and 14 bases lay in between. CDR3 DNA sequence: TGTGCCAGCAGGTCCGGAGGAGGATTGAACACTGAAGCTTTCTTT. It is translated as CASRSGGGLNTEAFF. Full variable domain (remainder filled in from reference TRBV7-9 and TRBJ1-1): DTGVSQNPRHKITKRGQNVTFRCDPISEHNRLYWYRQTLGQGPEFLTYFQNEAQLEKSRLLSDRFSAERPKGSFSTLEIQRTEQGDSAMYLCASRSGGGLNTEAFFGQGTRLTVV.

The V call is TRBV7-9, the J call TRBJ2-3; D may be TRBD1 (6 bases). CDR3 length equals 16 residues. The V gene's germline CDR1 is SEHNR and CDR2 FQNEAQ (reference sequence). Trimming stripped 3 bases from V and 1 base from J, with 14 bases between. In nucleotides, the CDR3 is TGTGCCAGCAGCTTGACAGGTCCCCTTGGCACAGATACGCAGTATTTT. It specifies CASSLTGPLGTDTQYF.

The V call is TRBV7-2, the J call TRBJ2-5; 13 nucleotides agree with TRBD2. The CDR3 length is 17 residues. Germline V gene lookup returns CDR1 SGHTA and CDR2 FQGNSA. Germline trimming cut 5 bases from V and 2 bases from J; bases unmatched to any gene: 8. The CDR3: CASSRGTSGTLQETQYF. The CDR3 DNA reads as TGTGCCAGCAGCAGAGGGACTAGCGGGACCTTACAAGAGACCCAGTACTTC.

The rearrangement uses TRBV10-3 and TRBJ2-1, with TRBD1 matching over 11 bases. CDR3 length equals 15 residues. From germline, CDR1 is ENHRY and CDR2 SYGVKD. With 6 bases clipped from V and 6 bases from J, the junction kept 7 bases outside the gene matches. In DNA form, the CDR3 reads TGTGCCATCAGGGAACCGGGACAGGGGGGCAATGAGCAGTTCTTC. It is translated as CAIREPGQGGNEQFF.

This clone was recorded once. The chain couples TRBV19 to TRBJ2-1; D gene unclear. CDR3 length equals 14 residues. The V and J ends lost 6 bases and 5 bases respectively, with 14 bases between them. CDR1 and CDR2 from the germline V gene are LNHDA and SQIVND (reference sequence). The CDR3 DNA is TGTGCCAGTAGCGACTCAACTGGAAACAATGAGCAGTTCTTC. Amino acids: CASSDSTGNNEQFF.

V usage is TRBV5-1 and J usage is TRBJ1-2, with 10 positions matching TRBD1. Germline lookup yields CDR1 SGHRS and CDR2 YFSETQ. The V and J ends lost 4 bases and 0 bases, in that order; junction bases with no gene match: 9. The CDR3 sequence is 17 residues long. CDR3 region: CASSPDRGLRANYGYTF. Here the CDR3 DNA reads TGCGCCAGCAGCCCCGACAGGGGGCTAAGAGCTAACTATGGCTACACCTTC.

The rearrangement joins TRBV10-3 to TRBJ2-3, with TRBD2 identical over 10 bases. The CDR3 totals 16 residues. J gave up 2 bases and V 3 bases, and 5 bases lay outside the gene matches. Looked up from germline, CDR1 is ENHRY and CDR2 is SYGVKD. CDR3 residues: CAISDPTSGDTDTQYF. CDR3 coding DNA: TGTGCCATCAGTGACCCCACTAGCGGGGACACAGATACGCAGTATTTT.

The chain couples TRBV11-2 to TRBJ2-7, with TRBD1 matching over 9 bases. Germline CDR1 and CDR2: SGHAT and FQNNGV. After removal of 4 bases from V and 2 bases from J, the junction contained 3 bases not matched to a gene. The CDR3 consists of 14 residues. CDR3 amino acids: CASSWGQGPYEQYF. The CDR3 DNA sequence: TGTGCCAGCAGCTGGGGACAGGGTCCCTACGAGCAGTACTTC.

V is TRBV7-2 and J is TRBJ2-1; 7 positions agree with TRBD2. The V gene end was trimmed by 1 base and the J gene end by 0 bases; junction bases not matched to a gene: 3. Germline V CDR1 and CDR2: SGHTA, FQGNSA. CDR3 size: 16 residues. CDR3 region: CASSLERGGSYNEQFF. CDR3 DNA: TGTGCCAGCAGCTTAGAACGCGGGGGCTCCTACAATGAGCAGTTCTTC.